These T cell receptor beta chains were read from a single sample in a study of T cell responses to AZD1222 COVID-19 vaccine. Some clones are missing from TCRdb's copy, which holds only in-frame ones; the method was immunoSEQ multiplex PCR. The sample holds 13,000 or so clones, about 80% seen once. Specimen: peripheral blood, collected 28 days after the second AZD1222 dose. The receptor source for this set is an adult who received the AZD1222 COVID-19 vaccine. CDR3s leave out the opening cysteine and the closing phenylalanine or tryptophan. Fields, in order: V gene, J gene, CDR3 protein.

V: TRBV7-6; J: TRBJ2-7; CDR3: ASSLLASDSYEQY
V: TRBV5-6; J: TRBJ1-1; CDR3: ASRAGILGTEAF
V: TRBV28; J: TRBJ1-5; CDR3: ASSLGAGRNQPQH
V: TRBV3-1/TRBV3-2; J: TRBJ1-2; CDR3: ASSQVLDSQNFNYGYT
V: TRBV12-3/TRBV12-4; J: TRBJ1-2; CDR3: ASSLAGDPGYT
V: TRBV3-1/TRBV3-2; J: TRBJ2-6; CDR3: ASSQDGGGAGANVLT
V: TRBV3-1/TRBV3-2; J: TRBJ1-1; CDR3: ASSRDTLGTEAF
V: TRBV30; J: TRBJ2-1; CDR3: AWSVASDQI
V: TRBV5-4; J: TRBJ1-2; CDR3: ASSPGTGDYGYT
V: TRBV30; J: TRBJ2-2; CDR3: AWGSYIGELF
V: TRBV9; J: TRBJ1-6; CDR3: ASSATPQDASPLH
V: TRBV18; J: TRBJ1-1; CDR3: ASSSSREGEAF
V: TRBV7-3; J: TRBJ1-6; CDR3: ASSPLMAGLNSSYNSPLH